The entry below describes one T cell receptor (beta chain). Noted time point: patch test 1, 2 weeks after DPC sensitization. Stated treatment: therapeutic diphenylcyclopropenone sensitization with weekly scalp DPC. This sample was taken from a study of human T cells and chemical hapten exposure. A single record per CDR3 protein comes from TCRdb applying MiXCR to the RACE reads. Among 380,000 or so distinct CDR3 sequences listed, approximately 5% were seen once. This sequence was found in a woman between 50 and 59 years old with alopecia areata. Some clones in this sample may be carry-over from other donors' samples. The source material was whole blood, sampled in connection with sensitization to the hapten diphenylcyclopropenone (DPC).

CDR3 loop: CASSQRTATTNEKLFF. The CDR3 DNA reads TGTGCCAGCAGCCAAAGGACAGCCACAACTAATGAAAAACTGTTTTTT. This chain uses TRBV3-1 with TRBJ1-4; a possible D gene is TRBD1 (6 bases). CDR1 LGHDT and CDR2 YNNKEL come from the germline V gene (reference sequence). V was cut by 2 bases and J by 0 bases, with 10 bases left in between. The CDR3 is 16 amino acids.